The clone carrying this T cell receptor (beta chain) was counted a few times. Its specificity is unknown. The data originate from a study of post-analysis software for immune sequencing data. Study observations and caveats: Roughly 5 TRBV segments occurring more often in patients than controls included TRBV5-6, TRBV5-1 and TRBV20-1.

V gave up 4 bases and J gave up 4 bases; unmatched junction bases: 5. The CDR3 loop spans 14 amino acids. The germline V gene has CDR1 MNHEY and CDR2 SVGAGI. Included in the TCR beta cDNA libraries were unique molecular identifiers. TCRdb itself ran the PCR reads through MiXCR, one entry per CDR3 protein. This sample has 650,000 to 850,000 distinct CDR3 sequences, with about 45% found just once. The receptor was derived from a girl between 10 and 17 years old with multiple sclerosis. V is TRBV6-5 and J is TRBJ1-2; 8 nucleotides match TRBD1. Material for sequencing was blood. The CDR3 region is CASSSSGGLYGYTF. DNA for the CDR3: TGTGCCAGCAGTTCTTCAGGGGGCCTCTATGGCTACACCTTC.